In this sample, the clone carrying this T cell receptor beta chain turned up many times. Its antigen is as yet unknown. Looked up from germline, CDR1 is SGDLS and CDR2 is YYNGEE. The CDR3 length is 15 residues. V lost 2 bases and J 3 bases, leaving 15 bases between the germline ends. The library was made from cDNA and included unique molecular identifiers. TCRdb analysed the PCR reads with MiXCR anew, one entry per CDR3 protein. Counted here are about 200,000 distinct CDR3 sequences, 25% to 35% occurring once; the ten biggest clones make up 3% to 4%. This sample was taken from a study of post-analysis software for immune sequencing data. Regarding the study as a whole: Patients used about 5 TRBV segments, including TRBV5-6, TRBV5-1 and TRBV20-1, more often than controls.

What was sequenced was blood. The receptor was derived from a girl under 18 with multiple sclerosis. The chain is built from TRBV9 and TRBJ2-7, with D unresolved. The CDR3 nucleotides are TGTGCCAGCAGCGTGGAGCCCCATATTAACTACGAGCAGTACTTC. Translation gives CASSVEPHINYEQYF.